Listed here are 28 T cell receptor beta chains from one sample, sequenced in a study of T cells in Graves' hyperthyroidism and ophthalmopathy. From RNA transcripts, TCR beta CDR3 regions were amplified. Researchers ran a first-round RT-PCR on the TCR CDR3 using the HTBI primer set. From the multiplex PCR reads, TCRdb called clonotypes with MiXCR, one entry per CDR3 protein. The data contain approximately 510,000 distinct CDR3 sequences, around 21% of them seen just once; the ten biggest clones take up roughly 29%. Sequenced: blood. The receptors shown here come from a man between 18 and 35 years old with Graves' hyperthyroidism.

In this sample, this clonotype turned up many times. The V and J genes are TRBV28 and TRBJ1-3; D uncertain. The CDR3 covers 14 residues. V was trimmed by 7 bases and J by 0 bases, leaving 10 bases between them. In germline, CDR1 is MDHEN, CDR2 SYDVKM. The CDR3 region has the DNA TGTGCCAGCACCCCGGTGCGCTCTGGAAACACCATATATTTT. Protein: CASTPVRSGNTIYF. The variable domain in full, completed from reference TRBV28 and TRBJ1-3, reads DVKVTQSSRYLVKRTGEKVFLECVQDMDHENMFWYRQDPGLGLRLIYFSYDVKMKEKGDIPEGYSVSREKKERFSLILESASTNQTSMYLCASTPVRSGNTIYFGEGSWLTVV.

This clonotype was counted ten times or more. This chain uses TRBV5-6 with TRBJ2-2, with 9 bases lining up with TRBD1. Germline CDR1 SGHDT, CDR2 YYEEEE. The CDR3 contains 18 residues. J gave up 6 bases and V 0 bases, and 12 bases lay outside the gene matches. The CDR3 loop is CASSLALGRTGGSGELFF. The CDR3 DNA reads as TGTGCCAGCAGCTTGGCTTTGGGGCGCACAGGGGGCTCCGGGGAGCTGTTTTTT.

Turning to this clonotype: A read error is likely, as this CDR3 ends without the conserved phenylalanine or tryptophan. It is unclear where the CDR3 begins or ends on the DNA, so no DNA is shown, and the CDR3 is as TCRdb lists it. The chain uses TRBV2 and TRBJ1-1. The CDR3 is made up of 12 amino acids, end residues included. CDR1 is SNHLY, CDR2 FYNNEI, per germline. The CDR3 loop reads CASSEDHTEAWV.

This clonotype has ten or more counts. J is TRBJ2-7 and V is TRBV19, with 11 bases matching TRBD1. CDR1 is LNHDA, CDR2 SQIVND, per germline (reference sequence). The J segment lost 4 bases and the V segment lost 5 bases, leaving 4 bases of the junction unmatched. The CDR3 spans 14 residues. The CDR3 DNA reads TGTGCCAGTAGTCCGGGACAGGGGGAATACGAGCAGTACTTC. Protein sequence: CASSPGQGEYEQYF.

This clonotype has just one count. J is TRBJ2-5 and V is TRBV7-2; D is unclear. CDR1 is SGHTA and CDR2 is FQGNSA in the germline V gene. The CDR3 sequence is 14 residues long. V lost 5 bases and J 5 bases, leaving 15 bases between the germline ends. The CDR3 region has the DNA TGTGCCAGCAGCCCCCGGGCGTTGGTCGAGACCCAGTACTTC. This codes for CASSPRALVETQYF.

This clonotype was observed many times. This chain connects TRBV6-2 or TRBV6-3 to TRBJ2-2; 11 nucleotides agree with TRBD2. CDR3 length: 17 amino acids. V shed 0 bases, J shed 2 bases, and the junction held 2 bases outside the gene matches. Per germline, CDR1 MNHEY and CDR2 SVGEGT. The CDR3 sequence: CASSYSTSGINTGELFF. The CDR3 coding sequence is TGTGCCAGCAGTTACTCGACTAGCGGGATAAACACCGGGGAGCTGTTTTTT.

V is TRBV7-6 and J is TRBJ2-7; 9 bases fit TRBD2. Germline trimming cut 1 base from V and 2 bases from J; bases unmatched to any gene: 3. CDR1 is SGHVS and CDR2 is FNYEAQ in the germline V gene. The CDR3 is 15 amino acids. The CDR3 sequence: CASSLEVAGAYEQYF. The CDR3 region has the DNA TGTGCCAGCAGCTTAGAGGTAGCGGGAGCCTACGAGCAGTACTTC.

This clonotype occurred many times. Since a much larger clone is just one base distant, this may be a read error. The V and J genes are TRBV6-1 and TRBJ1-1; D call uncertain. This CDR3 has 15 amino acids. V lost 4 bases to trimming and J lost 1 base, with 13 bases between them. Germline CDR1 reads MNHNS; CDR2 reads SASEGT. CDR3 nucleotides: TGTGCCAGCAGTGGGACCGGGAGCTGGAACACTGAAGCTTTCTTT. It codes for CASSGTGSWNTEAFF.

This clonotype was counted many times. CDR3 coding DNA: TGCAGCGCCGAGGATAACACCGGGGAGCTGTTTTTT. Protein: CSAEDNTGELFF. V gene TRBV29-1 combines with J gene TRBJ2-2; D gene unclear. Trimming removed 7 bases at V and 2 bases at J, with 8 bases between. This CDR3 spans 12 amino acids. The germline gives CDR1 SQVTM, CDR2 ANQGSEA.

This chain joins TRBV24-1 and TRBJ1-2; D might be TRBD1 (6 bases). Germline values: CDR1 KGHDR, CDR2 SFDVKD. The CDR3 extends over 13 amino acids. V was cut by 4 bases and J by 4 bases, with 9 bases left in between. The CDR3 sequence: CATSEDRLYGYTF. In DNA, the CDR3 is TGTGCCACCAGTGAAGACAGGCTCTATGGCTACACCTTC.

This clonotype has ten or more counts. The chain uses TRBV19 and TRBJ1-1; perhaps TRBD1 as D (5 bases). This CDR3 is 15 amino acids long. From germline, CDR1 is LNHDA and CDR2 SQIVND (reference sequence). The V and J ends lost 3 bases and 7 bases respectively, with 18 bases between them. The CDR3 spells CASSIQGSWSDEAFF. CDR3 DNA: TGTGCCAGTAGTATCCAGGGCAGCTGGTCTGATGAAGCTTTCTTT.

At least ten counts were recorded for this clonotype. J is TRBJ2-7 and V is TRBV20-1; 14 nucleotides line up with TRBD2. The germline CDR1 and CDR2 sequences are DFQATT and SNEGSKA (reference sequence). Trimming took 4 bases from V and 5 from J; bases not matched to a gene: 7. The CDR3 contains 15 residues. In nucleotides, the CDR3 is TGCAGTGCTATACGACTAGCGGGGGGGCGCGACGAGCAGTACTTC. Encoded protein: CSAIRLAGGRDEQYF.

This chain uses TRBV12-3 or TRBV12-4 with TRBJ1-2; TRBD1 matches at 7 bases. V shed 3 bases, J shed 2 bases, and the junction held 6 bases outside the gene matches. CDR3 length equals 15 residues. This CDR3 reads CASSLIQGGNYGYTF. DNA of the CDR3: TGTGCCAGCAGTTTGATTCAAGGGGGCAACTATGGCTACACCTTC.

In its sample, this clonotype was seen many times. J is TRBJ1-2 and V is TRBV6-1; a weak D match, TRBD1 (6 bases). Trimming cost V 6 bases and J 1 base, with 18 bases left between them. The CDR3 contains 16 residues. CDR1 and CDR2 (germline): MNHNS, SASEGT. CDR3 nucleotide sequence: TGTGCCAGCAGGCCGGACCCAGGGGACCTTAACTATGGCTACACCTTC. This codes for CASRPDPGDLNYGYTF.

This clonotype was recorded at least ten times. The chain employs TRBV19 and TRBJ1-2; tentatively, D is TRBD1 (6 bases). The CDR3 runs to 15 residues. Germline CDR1 is LNHDA and CDR2 is SQIVND (reference sequence). V lost 7 bases to trimming and J lost 5 bases, with 20 bases between them. In nucleotides, the CDR3 is TGTGCCAGTACCCCCAGAAGGGGGGTGGCTTATGGCTACACCTTC. It yields the protein CASTPRRGVAYGYTF.

There are many counts of this clonotype. The chain has TRBV27 and TRBJ2-2; D perhaps matches TRBD1 (6 bases). V lost 3 bases to trimming and J lost 3 bases, with 26 bases between them. The germline CDR1 and CDR2 sequences are MNHEY and SMNVEV (reference sequence). This CDR3 region has 20 residues. In DNA form, the CDR3 reads TGTGCCAGCAGTTTCCCTTACGGACAGCCCCGAATTCGTTACACCGGGGAGCTGTTTTTT. It is translated as CASSFPYGQPRIRYTGELFF.

J is TRBJ2-7 and V is TRBV7-2, with D possibly being TRBD2 (5 bases). Germline-derived CDR1 and CDR2 are SGHTA and FQGNSA. The V and J ends lost 0 bases and 2 bases respectively, with 14 bases between them. The CDR3 runs 16 residues. DNA for the CDR3: TGTGCCAGCAGCTTAGCGGCCGGCGGGCTGACCTACGAGCAGTACTTC. Translating gives CASSLAAGGLTYEQYF.

The chain employs TRBV2 and TRBJ2-7; weak D call: TRBD1 (6 bases). The CDR3 spans 14 residues. Trimming shortened V by 2 bases and J by 0 bases, and 8 bases separated the two germline ends. Germline V gene sequence: CDR1 SNHLY, CDR2 FYNNEI. As DNA, the CDR3 is TGTGCCAGCAGTGAACAGGGGTTCTCCTACGAGCAGTACTTC. Protein: CASSEQGFSYEQYF.

This clonotype showed up just a few times. The chain uses TRBV19 and TRBJ1-2, with no clear D. The germline V and J ends were trimmed by 10 bases and 8 bases, with 14 bases remaining between them. Germline CDR1 reads LNHDA; CDR2 reads SQIVND (reference sequence). CDR3 length: 11 amino acids. This CDR3 is CATGWPWGYTF. In DNA, the CDR3 is TGTGCCACCGGGTGGCCTTGGGGCTACACCTTC.

The chain uses TRBV19 and TRBJ1-5, with D possibly matching TRBD1 (5 bases). Germline V lookup: CDR1 LNHDA, CDR2 SQIVND (reference sequence). CDR3 length: 18 amino acids. V gave up 4 bases and J gave up 1 base, with 20 bases separating them. The CDR3 loop is CASSKLGQGFISNQPQHF. The CDR3 bases are TGTGCCAGTAGTAAGTTAGGGCAGGGCTTTATCAGCAATCAGCCCCAGCATTTT.

The gene calls are TRBV7-6 and TRBJ1-1; D possibly corresponds to TRBD1 (6 bases). Germline V gene lookup returns CDR1 SGHVS and CDR2 FNYEAQ. This CDR3 has 18 residues. V was pared by 5 bases and J by 4 bases, with 26 bases between. The CDR3 loop is CASSVRIGGLQGITEAFF. In nucleotides, the CDR3 is TGTGCCAGCAGCGTAAGAATTGGTGGTCTCCAGGGGATCACTGAAGCTTTCTTT.

The chain couples TRBV28 to TRBJ1-5; D ambiguous. V was clipped by 2 bases and J by 2 bases, with 7 bases between them. CDR1 and CDR2 from the germline V gene are MDHEN and SYDVKM. The CDR3 loop spans 14 amino acids. The CDR3 here is CASSLGGRNQPQHF. The CDR3 coding sequence is TGTGCCAGCAGTTTAGGTGGGCGCAATCAGCCCCAGCATTTT.

This clonotype was picked up many times. CDR3 in DNA: TGTGCCAGCAGCATTAGAGAGACCCAGTACTTC. This translates into CASSIRETQYF. The genes are TRBV14 and TRBJ2-5; no clear D. The CDR3 consists of 11 residues. Germline V lookup: CDR1 SGHDN, CDR2 FVKESK. The germline V and J ends were trimmed by 5 bases and 4 bases, with 5 bases remaining between them.

This sequence joins TRBV15 and TRBJ2-7, with D possibly matching TRBD2 (6 bases). Trimming pared 3 bases from V and 6 bases from J, leaving 12 bases between. CDR1 LNHNV and CDR2 YYDKDF come from the germline V gene (reference sequence). The CDR3 runs to 13 residues. The CDR3 nucleotides are TGTGCCACCAGCAGGGGACTCCTCCCCGAGCAGTACTTC. It encodes CATSRGLLPEQYF.

This clonotype was picked up a small number of times. The chain couples TRBV29-1 to TRBJ1-1; D possibly corresponds to TRBD1 (5 bases). V lost 6 bases, J lost 2 bases, and 13 bases lay in between. The germline CDR1 and CDR2 sequences are SQVTM and ANQGSEA. The CDR3 covers 13 residues. CDR3 nucleotides: TGCAGCGTGAGCCCGGGACTAAACACTGAAGCTTTCTTT. Residues: CSVSPGLNTEAFF.

Notes on this clonotype: The junction does not match germline at one end; this may be a read error. V usage is TRBV11-2 and J usage is TRBJ2-7; a weak D match, TRBD2 (5 bases). The CDR3 has 14 residues. Looked up from germline, CDR1 is SGHAT and CDR2 is FQNNGV. CDR3 protein: CASSLEIGSYEQYF. In nucleotides, the CDR3 is TGTGCCAGCAGCCTAGAGATTGGGAGTTACGAGCAGTACTTC.

Only a few counts were recorded for this clonotype. A much larger clone differs from this one at a single base, so this may be a read error. The rearrangement joins TRBV20-1 to TRBJ1-5; TRBD1 aligns across 9 bases. Germline CDR1 reads DFQATT; CDR2 reads SNEGSKA (reference sequence). With 7 bases clipped from V and 1 base from J, the junction kept 8 bases outside the gene matches. This CDR3 region has 15 residues. CDR3 bases: TGCAGTGTTACCACAGGGGGCGGGAGCAATCAGCCCCAGCATTTT. Amino acid sequence: CSVTTGGGSNQPQHF.

This clonotype appeared once. A much more abundant neighbour one base away suggests this may be a read error. V is TRBV27 and J is TRBJ1-5; tentatively, D is TRBD1 (5 bases). Germline V gene lookup returns CDR1 MNHEY and CDR2 SMNVEV (reference sequence). This CDR3 is 13 amino acids long. In DNA form, the CDR3 reads TGTGCCAGCAGTCCCGGACAAAATCATCCCCAGCATTTT. Translating it yields CASSPGQNHPQHF.